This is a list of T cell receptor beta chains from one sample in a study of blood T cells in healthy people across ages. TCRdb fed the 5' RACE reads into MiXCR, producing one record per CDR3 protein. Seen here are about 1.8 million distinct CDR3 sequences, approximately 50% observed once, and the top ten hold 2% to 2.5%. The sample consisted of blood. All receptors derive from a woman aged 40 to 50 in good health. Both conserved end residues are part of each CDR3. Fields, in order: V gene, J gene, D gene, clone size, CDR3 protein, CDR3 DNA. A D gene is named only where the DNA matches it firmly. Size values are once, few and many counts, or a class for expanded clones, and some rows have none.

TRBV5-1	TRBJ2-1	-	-	CASSLESRQYNERFF	TGCGCCAGCAGCTTGGAGAGTCGGCAGTACAATGAGCGGTTCTTC
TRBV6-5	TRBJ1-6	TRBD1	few	CASGRTGDSPLHF	TGTGCCAGCGGTAGGACAGGGGATTCACCCCTCCACTTT
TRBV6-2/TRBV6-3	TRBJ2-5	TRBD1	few	CASRRDRGPQETQYF	TGTGCCAGCAGACGGGACAGGGGCCCACAAGAGACCCAGTACTTC
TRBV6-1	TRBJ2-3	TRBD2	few	CASSARTSGGDTQYF	TGTGCCAGCAGCGCAAGGACTAGCGGGGGGGATACGCAGTATTTT
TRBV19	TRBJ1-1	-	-	CASRTSPRTEAFF	TGTGCCAGTAGAACCAGCCCGAGGACTGAAGCTTTCTTT
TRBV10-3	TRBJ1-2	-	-	CAISESGSNYGYTF	TGTGCCATCAGTGAGTCGGGCAGCAACTATGGCTACACCTTC
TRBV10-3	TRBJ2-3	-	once	CAISEASVTSTDTQYF	TGTGCCATCAGTGAGGCCTCAGTTACTAGCACAGATACGCAGTATTTT
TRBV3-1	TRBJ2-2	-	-	CASSPTRVTGELFF	TGTGCCAGCAGCCCGACTCGGGTAACCGGGGAGCTGTTTTTT
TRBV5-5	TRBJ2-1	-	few	CASSHRQVYNEQFF	TGTGCCAGCAGCCACCGACAGGTATACAATGAGCAGTTCTTC
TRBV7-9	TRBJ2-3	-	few	CASSRTSLSADTQYF	TGTGCCAGCAGCCGGACTTCGCTTTCCGCAGATACGCAGTATTTT
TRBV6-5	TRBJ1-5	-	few	CASRGGRRGNQPQHF	TGTGCCAGCAGGGGGGGGCGCAGAGGCAATCAGCCCCAGCATTTT
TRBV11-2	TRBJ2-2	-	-	CASNYNRDTGELFF	TGCGCTAGCAATTATAACAGGGACACCGGGGAGCTGTTTTTT
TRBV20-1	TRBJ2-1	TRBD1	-	CSARTGLGETQFF	TGCAGTGCCCGGACAGGCCTGGGGGAGACCCAGTTCTTC
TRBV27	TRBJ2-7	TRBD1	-	CASSPAGDRGRHEQYF	TGTGCCAGCAGTCCCGCCGGGGACAGGGGACGTCATGAGCAGTACTTC
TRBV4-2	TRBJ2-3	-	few	CASSQGGGGPDTQYF	TGTGCCAGCAGCCAAGGTGGAGGGGGACCAGATACGCAGTATTTT
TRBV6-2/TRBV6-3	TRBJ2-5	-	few	CASSYAGLQGETQYF	TGTGCCAGCAGTTACGCGGGACTCCAGGGGGAGACCCAGTACTTC
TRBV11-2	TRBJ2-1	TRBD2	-	CASSLDRASGASSYNEQFF	TGTGCCAGCAGCTTAGATCGCGCTAGCGGGGCCAGCTCCTACAATGAGCAGTTCTTC
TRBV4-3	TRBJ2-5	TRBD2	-	CASSQALAGGVQETQYF	TGCGCCAGCAGCCAGGCTCTAGCGGGGGGAGTACAAGAGACCCAGTACTTC
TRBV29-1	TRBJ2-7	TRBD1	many	CSVGQGGFYEQYF	TGCAGCGTCGGACAGGGAGGTTTCTACGAGCAGTACTTC
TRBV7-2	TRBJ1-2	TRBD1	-	CASSSKQGTNYGYTF	TGTGCCAGCAGCTCCAAACAGGGGACTAACTATGGCTACACCTTC
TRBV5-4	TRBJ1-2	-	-	CASSLTRTEPSGYTF	TGTGCCAGCAGCTTAACACGGACAGAGCCCTCGGGCTACACCTTC
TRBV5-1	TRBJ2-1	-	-	CARKGHLSYNEQFF	TGCGCCAGGAAAGGGCACCTCTCCTACAATGAGCAGTTCTTC
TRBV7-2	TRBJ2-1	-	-	CASSLVRGGETQFF	TGTGCCAGCAGCTTAGTGAGGGGCGGAGAGACCCAGTTCTTC
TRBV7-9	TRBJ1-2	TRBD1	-	CASSLGNPTGRYGYTF	TGTGCCAGCAGCTTAGGAAACCCGACAGGGCGTTATGGCTACACCTTC
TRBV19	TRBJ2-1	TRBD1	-	CASTASTGTGGYNEQFF	TGTGCCAGTACCGCCTCAACCGGGACAGGGGGATACAATGAGCAGTTCTTC
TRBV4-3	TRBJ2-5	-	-	CAGSQDGIQETQYF	TGCGCCGGCAGCCAAGACGGGATACAAGAGACCCAGTACTTC
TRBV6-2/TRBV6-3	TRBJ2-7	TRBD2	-	CASSSPGGLDSYEQYF	TGTGCCAGCAGTTCCCCGGGGGGACTCGACTCCTACGAGCAGTACTTC
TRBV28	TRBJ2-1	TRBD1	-	CASSSRGQGALWNEQFF	TGTGCCAGCAGTTCACGAGGACAGGGGGCCTTGTGGAATGAGCAGTTCTTC
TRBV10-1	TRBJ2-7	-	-	CASSESAEFGYEQYF	TGCGCCAGCAGTGAGTCTGCCGAGTTTGGCTACGAGCAGTACTTC
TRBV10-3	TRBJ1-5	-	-	CASSRDLYQPQHF	TGTGCCTCCTCCCGGGACCTCTATCAGCCCCAGCATTTT
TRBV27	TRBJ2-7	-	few	CAIEQGGEQYF	TGTGCCATCGAACAGGGTGGCGAGCAGTACTTC
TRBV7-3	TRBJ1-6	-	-	CASSLGRMNNSPLHF	TGTGCCAGCAGCTTAGGGAGGATGAATAATTCACCCCTCCACTTT
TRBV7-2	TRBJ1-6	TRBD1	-	CASSGRTGGNSPLHF	TGTGCCAGCAGCGGGAGGACAGGGGGAAATTCACCCCTCCACTTT
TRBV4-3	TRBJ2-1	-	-	CASSQGAGRGYNERFF	TGCGCCAGCAGCCAAGGGGCCGGTCGAGGGTACAATGAGCGGTTCTTC
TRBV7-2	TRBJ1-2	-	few	CASSPTHSGYTF	TGTGCCAGCAGCCCCACCCACAGTGGCTACACCTTC
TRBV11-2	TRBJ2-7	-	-	CASSLDSIYEQYF	TGTGCCAGCAGCTTAGATAGTATCTACGAGCAGTACTTC
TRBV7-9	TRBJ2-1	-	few	CASSRDLPEQFF	TGTGCCAGCAGCCGGGACCTCCCAGAGCAGTTCTTC
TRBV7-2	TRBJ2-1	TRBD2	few	CASSLWRGGLNEQFF	TGTGCCAGCAGCTTGTGGCGGGGGGGCCTCAATGAGCAGTTCTTC
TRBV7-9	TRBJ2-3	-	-	CASSQAASFTDTQYF	TGTGCCAGCAGCCAGGCAGCCTCCTTCACAGATACGCAGTATTTT
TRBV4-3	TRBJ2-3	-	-	CASSQGPGDYTDTQYF	TGCGCCAGCAGCCAAGGCCCTGGAGACTACACAGATACGCAGTATTTT
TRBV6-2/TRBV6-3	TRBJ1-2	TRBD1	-	CASGRDRDYGYTF	TGTGCCAGCGGCCGGGACAGGGACTATGGCTACACCTTC
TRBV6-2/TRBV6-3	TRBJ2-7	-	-	CASSYSVDEQYF	TGTGCCAGCAGTTACTCCGTCGACGAGCAGTACTTC
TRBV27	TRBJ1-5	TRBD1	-	CASSPRQGPNQPQHF	TGTGCCAGCAGTCCAAGACAGGGGCCCAATCAGCCCCAGCATTTT
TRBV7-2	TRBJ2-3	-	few	CASKKQGPAQDTQYF	TGTGCCAGCAAAAAACAGGGCCCAGCACAAGATACGCAGTATTTT
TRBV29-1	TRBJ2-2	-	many	CSVYSGDTGELFF	TGCAGCGTTTATTCCGGAGACACCGGGGAGCTGTTTTTT
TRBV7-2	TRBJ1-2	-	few	CASSLTIANYGYTF	TGTGCCAGCAGCTTGACAATTGCTAACTATGGCTACACCTTC
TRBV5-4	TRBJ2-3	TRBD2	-	CASSAGTSVSTDTQYF	TGTGCCAGCAGTGCCGGGACTAGCGTAAGCACAGATACGCAGTATTTT
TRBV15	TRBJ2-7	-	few	CATSRDPTGVDAWQYF	TGTGCCACCAGCAGAGATCCCACGGGGGTAGATGCTTGGCAGTACTTC
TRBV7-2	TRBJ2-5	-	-	CASNRGVRETQYF	TGTGCCAGCAACCGGGGAGTTCGGGAGACCCAGTACTTC
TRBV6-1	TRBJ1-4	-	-	CASSKTGVYEKLFF	TGTGCCAGCAGTAAGACCGGGGTATACGAAAAACTGTTTTTT
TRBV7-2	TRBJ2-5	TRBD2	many	CASSLLPGRAETQYF	TGTGCCAGCAGCTTACTACCAGGGAGGGCGGAGACCCAGTACTTC
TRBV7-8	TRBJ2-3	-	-	CASSLGRFRQDTQYF	TGTGCCAGCAGCTTAGGGAGGTTCCGTCAAGATACGCAGTATTTT
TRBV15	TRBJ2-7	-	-	CATLSFDSRSSYEQYF	TGTGCCACCCTATCGTTCGACAGCCGCTCCTCCTACGAGCAGTACTTC
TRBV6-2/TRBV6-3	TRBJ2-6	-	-	CASSFYGGRSSGANVLTF	TGTGCCAGCAGTTTTTACGGGGGACGTAGCTCTGGGGCCAACGTCCTGACTTTC
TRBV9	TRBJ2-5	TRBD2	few	CASSVASAGGRQETQYF	TGTGCCAGCAGCGTAGCTTCGGCGGGGGGGCGACAAGAGACCCAGTACTTC
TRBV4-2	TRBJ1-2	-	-	CASSQERAAGSSGYTF	TGTGCCAGCAGCCAAGAGAGAGCCGCAGGGTCGAGCGGCTACACCTTC
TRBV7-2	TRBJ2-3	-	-	CASSFPDGPPDTQYF	TGTGCCAGCAGCTTCCCCGACGGGCCCCCAGATACGCAGTATTTT
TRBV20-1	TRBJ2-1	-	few	CSARDSYGGRWDEQFF	TGCAGTGCTAGAGATTCTTATGGGGGCCGATGGGATGAGCAGTTCTTC